This TCR beta chain appears in the sequencing data of a study of T cell responses to AZD1222 COVID-19 vaccine. Study-level points and caveats: White British ancestry dominated among donors, who included more females, and clonal diversity was possibly underestimated. At baseline, seropositivity was found in only six or seven AZD1222 recipients. Spike-specific TCR repertoires showed rising breadth and depth after two AZD1222 doses.

CDR1 and CDR2 from the germline V gene are LGHDT and YNNKEL (reference sequence). The CDR3 is 15 residues long. V was clipped by 4 bases and J by 2 bases, with 12 bases between them. Some clones are missing from TCRdb's copy, which holds only in-frame ones; the method was immunoSEQ multiplex PCR. Altogether about 48,000 clones are present, about 86% being singletons, with the ten largest covering around 7%. On this clone: Its specificity is not known.

Second doses at about 4 or about 12 weeks were pooled. This TCR was recovered from an adult who received the AZD1222 COVID-19 vaccine. The chain links TRBV3-1 (or the pseudogene TRBV3-2) to TRBJ1-5, with a weak D call TRBD1 (5 bases). Sequencing used peripheral blood, obtained 28 days after the second AZD1222 dose. CDR3 residues: CASSPRSGGNQPQHF. The DNA of the CDR3 is TGTGCCAGCAGCCCGAGATCGGGGGGCAATCAGCCCCAGCATTTT.